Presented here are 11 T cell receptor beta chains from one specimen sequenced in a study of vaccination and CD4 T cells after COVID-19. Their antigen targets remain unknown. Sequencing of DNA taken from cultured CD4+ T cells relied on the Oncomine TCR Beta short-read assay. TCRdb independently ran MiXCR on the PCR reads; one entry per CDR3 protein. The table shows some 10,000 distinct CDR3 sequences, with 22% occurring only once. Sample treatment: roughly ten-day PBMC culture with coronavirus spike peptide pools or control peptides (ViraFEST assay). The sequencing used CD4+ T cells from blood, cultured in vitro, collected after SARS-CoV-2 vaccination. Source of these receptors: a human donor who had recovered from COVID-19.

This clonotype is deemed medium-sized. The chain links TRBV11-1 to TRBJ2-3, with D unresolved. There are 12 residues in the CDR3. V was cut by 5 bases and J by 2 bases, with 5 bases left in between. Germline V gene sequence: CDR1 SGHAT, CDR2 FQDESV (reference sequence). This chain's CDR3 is CASSPPTDTQYF. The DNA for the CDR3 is TGTGCCAGCAGCCCCCCCACAGATACGCAGTATTTT.

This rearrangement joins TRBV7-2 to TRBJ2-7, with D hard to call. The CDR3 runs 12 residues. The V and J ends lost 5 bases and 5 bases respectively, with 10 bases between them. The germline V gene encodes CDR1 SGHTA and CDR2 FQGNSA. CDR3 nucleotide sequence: TGTGCCAGCAGCCCCAATATAGACGAGCAGTACTTC. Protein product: CASSPNIDEQYF.

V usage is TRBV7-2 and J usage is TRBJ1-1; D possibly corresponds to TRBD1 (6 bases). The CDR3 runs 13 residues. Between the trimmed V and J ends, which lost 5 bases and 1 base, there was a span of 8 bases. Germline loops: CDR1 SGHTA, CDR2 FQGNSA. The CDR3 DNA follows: TGTGCCAGCAGCCTACAGGGGAACACTGAAGCTTTCTTT. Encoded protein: CASSLQGNTEAFF.

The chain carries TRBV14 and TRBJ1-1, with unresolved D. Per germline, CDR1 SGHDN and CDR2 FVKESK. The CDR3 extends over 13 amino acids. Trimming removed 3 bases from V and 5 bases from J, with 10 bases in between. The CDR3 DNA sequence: TGTGCCAGCAGCCAGATTCTGGTAACTGAAGCTTTCTTT. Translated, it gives CASSQILVTEAFF.

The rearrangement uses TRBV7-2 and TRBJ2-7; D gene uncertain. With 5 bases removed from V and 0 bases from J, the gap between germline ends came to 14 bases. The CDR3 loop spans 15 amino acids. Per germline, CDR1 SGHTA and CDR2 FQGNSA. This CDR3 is CASSRPAPSSYEQYF. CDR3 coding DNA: TGTGCCAGCAGCCGACCAGCGCCTAGCTCCTACGAGCAGTACTTC. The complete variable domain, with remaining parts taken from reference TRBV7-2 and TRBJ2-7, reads GAGVSQSPSNKVTEKGKDVELRCDPISGHTALYWYRQSLGQGLEFLIYFQGNSAPDKSGLPSDRFSAERTGGSVSTLTIQRTQQEDSAVYLCASSRPAPSSYEQYFGPGTRLTVT.

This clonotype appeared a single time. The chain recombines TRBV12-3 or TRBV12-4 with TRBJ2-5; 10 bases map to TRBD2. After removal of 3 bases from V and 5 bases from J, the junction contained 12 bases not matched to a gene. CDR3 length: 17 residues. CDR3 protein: CASSFSWASGRGETQYF. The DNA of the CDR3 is TGTGCCAGCAGTTTCAGTTGGGCTAGCGGGAGAGGGGAGACCCAGTACTTC.

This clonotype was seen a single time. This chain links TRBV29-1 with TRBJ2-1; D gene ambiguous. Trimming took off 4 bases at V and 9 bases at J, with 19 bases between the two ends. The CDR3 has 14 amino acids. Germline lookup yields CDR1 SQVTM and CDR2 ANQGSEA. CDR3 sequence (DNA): TGCAGCGTTGTTTCCTCCCCGCCGAGCCCTGAGCAGTTCTTC. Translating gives CSVVSSPPSPEQFF.

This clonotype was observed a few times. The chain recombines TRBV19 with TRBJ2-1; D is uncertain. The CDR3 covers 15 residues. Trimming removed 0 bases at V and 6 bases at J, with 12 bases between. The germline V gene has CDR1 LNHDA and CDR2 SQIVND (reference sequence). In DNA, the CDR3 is TGTGCCAGTAGTATAGAACTCGGGCTAGGCAATGAGCAGTTCTTC. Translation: CASSIELGLGNEQFF.

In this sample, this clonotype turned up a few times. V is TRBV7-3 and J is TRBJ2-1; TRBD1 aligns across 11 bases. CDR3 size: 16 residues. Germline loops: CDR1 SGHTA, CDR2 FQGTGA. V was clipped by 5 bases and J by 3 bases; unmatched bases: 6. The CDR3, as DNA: TGTGCCAGCAGCCCAGGGGGGACAGGGGGCTACAATGAGCAGTTCTTC. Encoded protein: CASSPGGTGGYNEQFF.

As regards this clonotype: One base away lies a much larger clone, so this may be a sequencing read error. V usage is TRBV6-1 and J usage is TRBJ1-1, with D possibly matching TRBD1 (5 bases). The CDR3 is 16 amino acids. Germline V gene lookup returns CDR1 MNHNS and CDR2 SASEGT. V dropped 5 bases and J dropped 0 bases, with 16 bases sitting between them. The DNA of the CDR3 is TGTGCCAGCAGTCCGCTGGGTTGGGACGTGAACACTGAAGCTTTCTTT. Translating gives CASSPLGWDVNTEAFF.

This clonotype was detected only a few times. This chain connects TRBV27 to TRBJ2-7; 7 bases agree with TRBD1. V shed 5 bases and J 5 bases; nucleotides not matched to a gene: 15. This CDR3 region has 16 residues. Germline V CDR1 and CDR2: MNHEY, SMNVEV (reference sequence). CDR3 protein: CASSRPPRQGNHEQYF. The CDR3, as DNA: TGTGCCAGCAGTCGGCCGCCTCGACAGGGAAATCACGAGCAGTACTTC.